The 9 T cell receptor beta chains presented below share a single source sample, sequenced in a study of metastatic and nonmetastatic thyroid tumors. Ahead of thyroid surgery, no patient had received treatment of any kind. TCRdb ran MiXCR on the PCR reads. Seen here are 90,000 or so clones, 8% to 9.5% observed once, and the top ten hold more than 8%. Sequences were obtained from blood. The receptor set was obtained from a female donor with papillary thyroid cancer or a benign thyroid nodule (not recorded which). Some clones in this sample may be carry-over from other donors' samples.

The rearrangement joins TRBV30 to TRBJ1-5, with 9 bases matching TRBD1. The V segment lost 5 bases and the J segment 7 bases; nucleotides outside the gene matches: 3. This CDR3 is built from 12 residues. CDR1 and CDR2 from the germline V gene are GTSNPN and SVGIG (reference sequence). In DNA, the CDR3 is TGTGCCTGGGCGACAGGGGGACAGCCCCAGCATTTT. It yields the protein CAWATGGQPQHF.

This clone was recorded many times. CDR3 sequence: CASSETSGGAVYEQYF. CDR3 nucleotide sequence: TGTGCCAGCAGTGAAACTAGCGGGGGGGCCGTCTACGAGCAGTACTTC. The chain couples TRBV6-4 to TRBJ2-7; 13 positions agree with TRBD2. V lost 3 bases, J lost 3 bases, and 5 bases stayed unmatched. The CDR3 contains 16 residues. The germline gives CDR1 MRHNA, CDR2 SNTAGT.

As concerns this clone: One base away lies a much larger clone, so this may be a sequencing read error. V gene TRBV6-1 combines with J gene TRBJ1-6; 9 bases match TRBD1. The CDR3 runs 14 residues. Germline CDR1 reads MNHNS; CDR2 reads SASEGT. In nucleotides, the CDR3 is TGTGCCAGCAGATTGGGACAGGGAAGATCACTCCTCCACTTT. Translating it yields CASRLGQGRSLLHF.

This clone has only a few counts. The chain links TRBV6-1 to TRBJ2-7; 10 nucleotides line up with TRBD1. The CDR3 totals 16 residues. The V segment lost 6 bases and the J segment 3 bases; nucleotides outside the gene matches: 11. Germline V gene sequence: CDR1 MNHNS, CDR2 SASEGT. The CDR3 region is CASSEPGTGVDYEQYF. CDR3 nucleotides: TGTGCCAGCAGCGAACCCGGGACAGGGGTGGACTACGAGCAGTACTTC.

This clone occurred many times. The chain is built from TRBV6-1 and TRBJ1-5, with 9 bases aligning to TRBD1. The germline CDR1 and CDR2 sequences are MNHNS and SASEGT. Trimming took 3 bases from V and 5 from J; bases not matched to a gene: 8. The CDR3 is made up of 16 amino acids. Written as DNA, the CDR3 is TGTGCCAGCAGTGATCCCGGACAGGGGATGTATCAGCCCCAGCATTTT. This codes for CASSDPGQGMYQPQHF.

Ten or more counts support this clone. The chain links TRBV27 to TRBJ1-2; D unresolved. The CDR3 consists of 13 residues. Germline V gene sequence: CDR1 MNHEY, CDR2 SMNVEV (reference sequence). The V and J ends lost 5 bases and 4 bases respectively, with 11 bases between them. The CDR3 DNA sequence: TGTGCCAGCAGTCCTAAAACTCCCTATGGCTACACCTTC. As protein: CASSPKTPYGYTF.

This clone has ten or more counts. The rearrangement joins TRBV20-1 to TRBJ2-5; 9 bases line up with TRBD2. The CDR3 is 17 amino acids. V was pared by 1 base and J by 2 bases, with 11 bases of the junction left unmatched. Germline loops: CDR1 DFQATT, CDR2 SNEGSKA (reference sequence). The CDR3 sequence is CSARGLAGRTIQETQYF. The CDR3 DNA is TGCAGTGCTAGAGGGCTAGCGGGGAGGACAATACAAGAGACCCAGTACTTC.

This clone has a count of ten or more. The V call is TRBV11-3, the J call TRBJ1-1; 7 nucleotides match TRBD1. V shed 1 base and J 4 bases; nucleotides not matched to a gene: 3. The CDR3 consists of 14 residues. Germline lookup yields CDR1 SGHNT and CDR2 YENEEA. The CDR3 here is CASSLGQGGTEAFF. The CDR3 nucleotides are TGTGCCAGCAGCTTAGGGCAGGGGGGCACTGAAGCTTTCTTT.

Many counts were recorded for this clone. The rearrangement joins TRBV2 to TRBJ2-7; no reliable D call. Germline V CDR1 and CDR2: SNHLY, FYNNEI. This CDR3 is 13 amino acids long. Trimming stripped 6 bases from V and 3 bases from J, with 12 bases between. This CDR3 is CASSGGTFYEQYF. The CDR3 DNA is TGTGCCAGCAGCGGCGGAACCTTCTACGAGCAGTACTTC.